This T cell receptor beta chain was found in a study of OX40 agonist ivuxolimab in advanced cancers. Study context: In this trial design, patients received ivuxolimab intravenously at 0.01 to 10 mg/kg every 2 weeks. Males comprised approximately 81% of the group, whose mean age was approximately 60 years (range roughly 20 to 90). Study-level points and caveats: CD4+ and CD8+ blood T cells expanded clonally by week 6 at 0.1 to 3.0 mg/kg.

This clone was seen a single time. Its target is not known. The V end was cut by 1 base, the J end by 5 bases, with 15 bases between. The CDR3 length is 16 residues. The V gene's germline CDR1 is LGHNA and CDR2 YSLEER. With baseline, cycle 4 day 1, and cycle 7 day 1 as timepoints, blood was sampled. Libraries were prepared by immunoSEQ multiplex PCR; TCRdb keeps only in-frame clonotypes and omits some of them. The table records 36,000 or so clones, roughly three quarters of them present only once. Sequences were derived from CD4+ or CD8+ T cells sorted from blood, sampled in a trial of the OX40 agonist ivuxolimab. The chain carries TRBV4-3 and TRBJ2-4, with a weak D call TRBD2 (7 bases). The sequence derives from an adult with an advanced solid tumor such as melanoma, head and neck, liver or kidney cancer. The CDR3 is CASSQGSGGQQNIQYF. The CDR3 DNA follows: TGCGCCAGCAGCCAAGGTTCGGGAGGACAGCAAAACATTCAGTACTTC.